The 21 T cell receptor beta chains below all came from one sample that was sequenced in a study of early T cells in non-severe SARS-CoV-2 infection. One entry per CDR3 protein, called by TCRdb with MiXCR from the 5' RACE reads. The sample includes around 50,000 distinct CDR3 sequences, around an eighth of them seen just once. Sequencing was done on a sample of whole blood. The origin of the receptors is an adult who was a healthcare worker with PCR-confirmed SARS-CoV-2 infection or an uninfected control (not recorded which).

For the CDR3, the DNA is TGTGCCAGCAGTCGAGACAGCTACACTGAAGCTTTCTTT. Its protein product is CASSRDSYTEAFF. V and J are TRBV7-3 and TRBJ1-1, with D possibly being TRBD1 (5 bases). This CDR3 is built from 13 residues. Trimming cost V 6 bases and J 3 bases, with 11 bases left between them. CDR1 and CDR2 from the germline V gene are SGHTA and FQGTGA.

Of note for this clonotype: Possible read error: a much larger clone is one base away. This chain uses TRBV3-1 with TRBJ1-4, with D perhaps matching TRBD1 (6 bases). The germline gives CDR1 LGHDT, CDR2 YNNKEL (reference sequence). The CDR3 has 14 residues. CDR3 DNA: TGTGCCAACAGCCAAGGGGGGGCGCGAGAAAAACTGTTTTTT. This gives the protein CANSQGGAREKLFF.

This clonotype came up many times. This rearrangement joins TRBV13 to TRBJ1-5; TRBD1 might be the D (5 bases). This CDR3 has 16 amino acids. Germline values: CDR1 PRHDT, CDR2 FYEKMQ (reference sequence). V was pared by 4 bases and J by 0 bases, with 13 bases between. The CDR3 here is CASSSRQLYSNQPQHF. CDR3 nucleotide sequence: TGTGCCAGCAGCTCACGACAGCTCTATAGCAATCAGCCCCAGCATTTT.

The chain has TRBV6-6 and TRBJ1-1, with D maybe TRBD1 (5 bases). V was shortened by 6 bases and J by 8 bases, with 13 bases between the two germline ends. The CDR3 consists of 12 residues. Per germline, CDR1 MNHNY and CDR2 SVGAGI (reference sequence). In nucleotides, the CDR3 is TGTGCCAGCAGCCCGGGACGGATAGAAGCTTTCTTT. Translated: CASSPGRIEAFF.

This clonotype was recorded a few times. This sequence joins TRBV28 and TRBJ1-3, with 7 bases aligning to TRBD1. Losses at the gene ends were 3 bases for V and 4 bases for J; bases not matched to a gene: 6. Germline V gene lookup returns CDR1 MDHEN and CDR2 SYDVKM. The CDR3 length is 15 residues. The CDR3 here is CASSFETGVGNTIYF. CDR3 sequence (DNA): TGTGCCAGCAGTTTCGAAACAGGGGTGGGAAACACCATATATTTT.

There are many counts of this clonotype. The chain is built from TRBV6-4 and TRBJ2-3; D remains unclear. The germline V gene encodes CDR1 MRHNA and CDR2 SNTAGT. The CDR3 spans 13 residues. V was shortened by 2 bases and J by 2 bases, with 5 bases between the two germline ends. In nucleotides, the CDR3 is TGTGCCAGCAGTGACCTACCCACAGATACGCAGTATTTT. It specifies CASSDLPTDTQYF.

This clonotype was found a few times. The J gene is TRBJ1-5, the V gene TRBV7-9; perhaps TRBD1 as D (6 bases). Germline V CDR1 and CDR2: SEHNR, FQNEAQ (reference sequence). Deletions cut 1 base from V and 2 bases from J, with 12 bases between. This CDR3 has 16 residues. This chain's CDR3 is CASSLGGAGGNQPQHF. The DNA for the CDR3 is TGTGCCAGCAGCTTAGGAGGGGCAGGGGGCAATCAGCCCCAGCATTTT.

This clonotype has a handful of counts. This sequence joins TRBV7-6 and TRBJ2-5; 7 bases map to TRBD2. Trimming cost V 1 base and J 4 bases; bases outside gene matches: 6. Germline V gene data show CDR1 as SGHVS and CDR2 as FNYEAQ. This CDR3 region has 15 residues. CDR3 sequence (DNA): TGTGCCAGCAGCTTAGGGGAGGGCCTGGGAGAGACCCAGTACTTC. It yields the protein CASSLGEGLGETQYF.

In its sample, this clonotype was seen a few times. The chain uses TRBV7-9 and TRBJ2-7; D uncertain. Germline V CDR1 and CDR2: SEHNR, FQNEAQ (reference sequence). The CDR3 is made up of 11 amino acids. Trimming removed 4 bases at V and 6 bases at J, with 7 bases between. The CDR3 coding sequence is TGTGCCAGCAGCTCGACTCGCGAGCAGTACTTC. Amino acids: CASSSTREQYF. The full variable domain, its missing parts supplied by reference TRBV7-9 and TRBJ2-7, is DTGVSQNPRHKITKRGQNVTFRCDPISEHNRLYWYRQTLGQGPEFLTYFQNEAQLEKSRLLSDRFSAERPKGSFSTLEIQRTEQGDSAMYLCASSSTREQYFGPGTRLTVT.

This clonotype was seen at least ten times. V is TRBV6-6 and J is TRBJ2-7; TRBD1 aligns across 11 bases. V lost 2 bases and J lost 2; bases outside the gene matches: 8. CDR3 length: 17 amino acids. CDR1 is MNHNY, CDR2 SVGAGI, per germline (reference sequence). CDR3 loop: CASSYAPGTGGPYEQYF. Here the CDR3 DNA reads TGTGCCAGCAGTTACGCCCCCGGGACAGGGGGTCCCTACGAGCAGTACTTC.

By share, this clonotype ranks as large. The chain couples TRBV20-1 to TRBJ2-7, with D perhaps given as TRBD1 or TRBD2 (5 bases each). Trimming cost V 0 bases and J 3 bases, with 15 bases left between them. The CDR3 covers 15 residues. Germline CDR1 reads DFQATT; CDR2 reads SNEGSKA (reference sequence). DNA of the CDR3: TGCAGTGCTAGAGAGGGACCGGTGGGAATCTACGAGCAGTACTTC. This codes for CSAREGPVGIYEQYF.

The V call is TRBV6-1, the J call TRBJ1-5, with TRBD1 matching over 8 bases. Looked up from germline, CDR1 is MNHNS and CDR2 is SASEGT. Trimming cost V 4 bases and J 2 bases; bases outside gene matches: 1. The CDR3 covers 14 residues. In nucleotides, the CDR3 is TGTGCCAGCAGTGCGGACAGGGGCAATCAGCCCCAGCATTTT. Residues: CASSADRGNQPQHF.

This clonotype was seen at least ten times. The chain has TRBV10-3 and TRBJ1-5; 10 bases match TRBD1. Germline V gene data show CDR1 as ENHRY and CDR2 as SYGVKD. V was clipped by 4 bases and J by 7 bases; unmatched bases: 7. The CDR3 sequence is 15 residues long. The CDR3 protein is CAISATGTGVQPQHF. The CDR3 DNA follows: TGTGCCATCAGTGCCACCGGGACAGGGGTGCAGCCCCAGCATTTT.

The table lists this clonotype with a count of one. The chain recombines TRBV24-1 with TRBJ2-1; 11 bases align to TRBD2. The CDR3 runs to 16 residues. Germline assignment: CDR1 KGHDR and CDR2 SFDVKD. V shed 3 bases, J shed 2 bases, and the junction held 2 bases outside the gene matches. CDR3 in amino acids: CATSDTGLAAYNEQFF. The CDR3 DNA reads TGTGCCACCAGTGATACGGGACTAGCGGCCTACAATGAGCAGTTCTTC.

The sample holds many counts of this clonotype. CDR3 region: CASSRGEGADTQYF. Written as DNA, the CDR3 is TGTGCCAGCAGCAGGGGCGAGGGGGCAGATACGCAGTATTTT. This sequence joins TRBV11-3 and TRBJ2-3, with a tentative D call TRBD1 (6 bases). Trimming took 5 bases from V and 4 from J, leaving 13 bases between them. In germline, CDR1 is SGHNT, CDR2 YENEEA. The CDR3 length is 14 residues.

As DNA, the CDR3 is TGTGCCAGCAGCCCCCAAGAGGCGATGCACACCGGGGAGCTGTTTTTT. This sequence encodes CASSPQEAMHTGELFF. The V call is TRBV13, the J call TRBJ2-2; unclear D gene. V shed 5 bases and J shed 3 bases, with 16 bases lying between them. CDR1 PRHDT and CDR2 FYEKMQ come from the germline V gene (reference sequence). CDR3 length: 16 residues.

This clonotype was picked up many times. This sequence joins TRBV20-1 and TRBJ2-5; TRBD2 might be the D (5 bases). CDR1 DFQATT and CDR2 SNEGSKA come from the germline V gene (reference sequence). CDR3 size: 13 residues. The ends were cut back, 3 bases at V and 1 base at J, with 9 bases in the middle. CDR3 sequence (DNA): TGCAGTGCTAGGGATACTAGCCAAGAGACCCAGTACTTC. Translation: CSARDTSQETQYF.

This clonotype was picked up many times. The DNA of the CDR3 is TGTGCCAGTAGTATAATGGGTGCTAGCGGCAATGAGCAGTTCTTC. Protein sequence: CASSIMGASGNEQFF. The gene calls are TRBV19 and TRBJ2-1; the match to TRBD2 covers 7 bases. Germline values: CDR1 LNHDA, CDR2 SQIVND (reference sequence). Germline trimming cut 2 bases from V and 6 bases from J; bases unmatched to any gene: 7. The CDR3 runs 15 residues.

This clonotype was seen ten or more times. The chain employs TRBV25-1 and TRBJ2-7, with D uncertain. Trimming left V 4 bases short and J 2 bases short, with 12 bases between. Germline V lookup: CDR1 MGHDK, CDR2 SYGVNS. The CDR3 is 14 amino acids. The CDR3 DNA is TGTGCCAGCAGTGTCCGGAACGGTCCCTACGAGCAGTACTTC. It yields the protein CASSVRNGPYEQYF.

The sample holds a few counts of this clonotype. The V call is TRBV6-1, the J call TRBJ2-5; possibly TRBD1 for D (6 bases). Trimming took off 5 bases at V and 2 bases at J, with 15 bases between the two ends. CDR3 length: 15 residues. Germline V gene lookup returns CDR1 MNHNS and CDR2 SASEGT. The CDR3 here is CASSLRDNRQETQYF. CDR3 nucleotides: TGTGCCAGCAGTCTCCGGGACAACCGGCAAGAGACCCAGTACTTC.

This clonotype occurred many times. The V call is TRBV20-1, the J call TRBJ2-1; TRBD2 agrees at 11 bases. Germline V gene data show CDR1 as DFQATT and CDR2 as SNEGSKA (reference sequence). The CDR3 spans 14 residues. The V gene end was trimmed by 5 bases and the J gene end by 3 bases; junction bases not matched to a gene: 3. CDR3 DNA sequence: TGCAGTGCTTCCGGGACTAGCGGCTACAATGAGCAGTTCTTC. Translating it yields CSASGTSGYNEQFF.